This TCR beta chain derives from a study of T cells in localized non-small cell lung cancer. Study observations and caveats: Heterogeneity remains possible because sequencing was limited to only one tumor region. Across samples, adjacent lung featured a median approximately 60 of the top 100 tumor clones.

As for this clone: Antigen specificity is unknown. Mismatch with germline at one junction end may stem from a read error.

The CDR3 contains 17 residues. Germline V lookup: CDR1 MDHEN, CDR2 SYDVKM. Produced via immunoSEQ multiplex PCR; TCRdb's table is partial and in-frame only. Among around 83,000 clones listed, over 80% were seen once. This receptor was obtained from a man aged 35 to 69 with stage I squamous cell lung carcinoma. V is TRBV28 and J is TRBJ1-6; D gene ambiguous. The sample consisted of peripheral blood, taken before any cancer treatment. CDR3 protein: CTSSSVVGERANSPLHF. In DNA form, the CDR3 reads TGTACCAGCAGTTCTGTCGTCGGGGAGCGAGCGAATTCACCCCTCCACTTT.